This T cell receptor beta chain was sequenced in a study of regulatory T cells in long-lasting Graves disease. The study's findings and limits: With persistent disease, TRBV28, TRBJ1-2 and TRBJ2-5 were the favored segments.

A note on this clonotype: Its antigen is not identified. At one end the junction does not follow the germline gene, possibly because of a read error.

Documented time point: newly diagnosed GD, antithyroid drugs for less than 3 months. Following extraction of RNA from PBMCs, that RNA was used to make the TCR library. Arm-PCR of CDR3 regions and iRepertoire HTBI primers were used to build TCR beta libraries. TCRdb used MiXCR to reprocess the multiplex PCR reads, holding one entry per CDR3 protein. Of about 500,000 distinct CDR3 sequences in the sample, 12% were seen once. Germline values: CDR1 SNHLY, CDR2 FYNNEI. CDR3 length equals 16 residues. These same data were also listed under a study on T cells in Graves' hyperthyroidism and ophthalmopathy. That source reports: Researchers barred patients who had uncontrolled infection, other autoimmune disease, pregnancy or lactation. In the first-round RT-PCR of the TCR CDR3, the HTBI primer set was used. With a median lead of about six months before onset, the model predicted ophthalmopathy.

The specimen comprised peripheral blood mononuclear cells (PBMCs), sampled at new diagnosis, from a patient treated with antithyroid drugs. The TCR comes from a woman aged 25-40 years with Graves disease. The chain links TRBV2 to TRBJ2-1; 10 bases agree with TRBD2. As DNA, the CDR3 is TGTCCCAGCAGTTCCCTAGCGGGAGTAACCTACAATGAGCAGTTCTTC. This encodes CPSSSLAGVTYNEQFF.